Shown below are 28 T cell receptor beta chains from a single sample sequenced in a study of response to subunit inactivated influenza vaccine. TCRdb independently ran MiXCR on the RT-PCR reads; one entry per CDR3 protein. In the table there are about 650,000 distinct CDR3 sequences, less than 20% of which are singletons. Sequences were derived from PBMCs from blood, sampled 11 to 12 days after vaccination. These receptors all come from a man between 45 and 60 years old who received an inactivated influenza vaccine.

In this sample, this clonotype turned up a few times. This chain uses TRBV7-9 with TRBJ2-1; no clear D. The length of the CDR3 is 14 residues. Germline values: CDR1 SEHNR, CDR2 FQNEAQ (reference sequence). The V end was cut by 5 bases, the J end by 7 bases, with 15 bases between. CDR3 in amino acids: CASSISDLVNEQFF. The CDR3 coding sequence is TGTGCCAGCAGCATCTCCGACCTAGTGAATGAGCAGTTCTTC.

This clonotype was recorded at least ten times. This sequence joins TRBV6-1 and TRBJ1-2; D may be TRBD1 (6 bases). The CDR3 is made up of 12 amino acids. V lost 11 bases and J lost 4, with 14 bases in between. Germline V gene lookup returns CDR1 MNHNS and CDR2 SASEGT. The CDR3 bases are TGTGCCTCCGCCGGGACAACCTATGGCTACACCTTC. It specifies CASAGTTYGYTF.

The V gene is TRBV27, the J gene TRBJ2-1, with 8 bases lining up with TRBD2. V shed 2 bases and J 10 bases; nucleotides not matched to a gene: 7. This CDR3 region has 14 residues. Per the germline V gene, CDR1 is MNHEY and CDR2 is SMNVEV (reference sequence). As DNA, the CDR3 is TGTGCCAGCAGTTTAGGTACTAGCGGAAGGGAGCAGTTCTTC. Translation: CASSLGTSGREQFF.

This clonotype showed up just a few times. This chain connects TRBV14 to TRBJ2-2; D is unclear. Trimming left V 4 bases short and J 7 bases short, with 22 bases between. CDR3 length: 17 residues. Germline V gene lookup returns CDR1 SGHDN and CDR2 FVKESK. The CDR3 DNA reads as TGTGCCAGCAGCCCCCCCGGAAACCGACGAATTGGCGGGGAGCTGTTTTTT. Amino acid sequence: CASSPPGNRRIGGELFF.

In this sample, this clonotype turned up a few times. The chain joins TRBV12-3 or TRBV12-4 to TRBJ2-1; 9 positions agree with TRBD2. V gave up 5 bases and J gave up 0 bases; unmatched junction bases: 5. The CDR3 is 16 amino acids. The CDR3 DNA reads TGTGCCAGCAGTGTTAGCGGGGGTAGCTCCTACAATGAGCAGTTCTTC. Amino acids: CASSVSGGSSYNEQFF.

This chain joins TRBV5-1 and TRBJ1-5, with unresolved D. V lost 0 bases to trimming and J lost 3 bases, with 13 bases between them. The V gene's germline CDR1 is SGHRS and CDR2 YFSETQ. The CDR3 is 16 residues long. CDR3 coding DNA: TGCGCCAGCAGCTTGGCCCCGGGTTCCGCCAATCAGCCCCAGCATTTT. Amino acids: CASSLAPGSANQPQHF.

This clonotype was seen more than once but under ten times. This chain connects TRBV24-1 to TRBJ2-1, with 12 bases aligning to TRBD1. Germline assignment: CDR1 KGHDR and CDR2 SFDVKD. V gave up 4 bases and J gave up 7 bases; unmatched junction bases: 7. The length of the CDR3 is 16 residues. CDR3 sequence reads: CATSEPGTGGFNEQFF. CDR3 coding DNA: TGTGCCACCAGTGAACCCGGGACAGGGGGCTTTAATGAGCAGTTCTTC.

This clonotype has more than one count but fewer than ten. V usage is TRBV6-1 and J usage is TRBJ1-1; D is perhaps TRBD1 (6 bases). The ends were cut back, 8 bases at V and 1 base at J, with 11 bases in the middle. This CDR3 is built from 13 residues. Germline CDR1 reads MNHNS; CDR2 reads SASEGT. The chain's CDR3 is CASRQATNTEAFF. In nucleotides, the CDR3 is TGTGCCAGCCGACAGGCGACGAACACTGAAGCTTTCTTT.

This clonotype was counted only a few times. This chain links TRBV27 with TRBJ2-2; D gene ambiguous. Germline CDR1 MNHEY, CDR2 SMNVEV (reference sequence). This CDR3 is built from 14 residues. Trimming stripped 3 bases from V and 2 bases from J, with 7 bases between. The DNA of the CDR3 is TGTGCCAGCAGTTTGTGGGCAAACACCGGGGAGCTGTTTTTT. Encoded protein: CASSLWANTGELFF.

A few counts support this clonotype. This chain uses TRBV10-2 with TRBJ2-2; 8 bases match TRBD2. V dropped 8 bases and J dropped 6; count of bases not matched to a gene: 8. The CDR3 runs 14 residues. Germline CDR1 reads WSHSY; CDR2 reads SAAADI. CDR3 sequence (DNA): TGCGCCAGCCTTCCTTCGGGGGGGGCCGGGGAGCTGTTTTTT. This translates into CASLPSGGAGELFF.

This clonotype was observed a few times. This sequence joins TRBV20-1 and TRBJ2-5, with 8 positions matching TRBD1. The CDR3 has 14 residues. J lost 5 bases, V lost 1 base, and 6 bases had no gene match. Germline V lookup: CDR1 DFQATT, CDR2 SNEGSKA (reference sequence). The CDR3 region has the DNA TGCAGTGCTAGAGGGACAGGGTCCGCGGAGACCCAGTACTTC. Translated: CSARGTGSAETQYF.

The chain joins TRBV5-6 to TRBJ2-3, with a possible D match to TRBD1 (8 bases). CDR1 and CDR2 from the germline V gene are SGHDT and YYEEEE. The CDR3 is 14 residues long. V was cut by 7 bases and J by 0 bases, with 12 bases left in between. CDR3 region: CASYRGGSTDTQYF. For the CDR3, the DNA is TGTGCCAGCTACAGGGGGGGAAGCACAGATACGCAGTATTTT.

The chain carries TRBV24-1 and TRBJ1-5, with TRBD1 as a possible D gene (6 bases). CDR1 KGHDR and CDR2 SFDVKD come from the germline V gene. With 3 bases removed from V and 2 bases from J, the gap between germline ends came to 16 bases. The CDR3 loop spans 17 amino acids. Written as DNA, the CDR3 is TGTGCCACCAGTGATACCAGCCGGACAGAGGGCAATCAGCCCCAGCATTTT. This sequence encodes CATSDTSRTEGNQPQHF.

This clonotype was seen only a few times. The chain carries TRBV7-8 and TRBJ1-2, with 7 nucleotides matching TRBD1. V shed 5 bases and J 0 bases; nucleotides not matched to a gene: 3. The CDR3 consists of 14 residues. Germline assignment: CDR1 SGHVS and CDR2 FQNEAQ. The DNA for the CDR3 is TGTGCCAGCAGCCTTACAGGGGCTAACTATGGCTACACCTTC. It is translated as CASSLTGANYGYTF. The full variable domain, with the rest looked up from reference TRBV7-8 and TRBJ1-2, is GAGVSQSPRYKVAKRGQDVALRCDPISGHVSLFWYQQALGQGPEFLTYFQNEAQLDKSGLPSDRFFAERPEGSVSTLKIQRTQQEDSAVYLCASSLTGANYGYTFGSGTRLTVV.

This clonotype was counted only a few times. This CDR3 reads CASSAPWGNQPQHF. DNA for the CDR3: TGTGCCAGCAGTGCCCCTTGGGGCAATCAGCCCCAGCATTTT. This chain connects TRBV6-1 to TRBJ1-5; D is uncertain. The germline V gene has CDR1 MNHNS and CDR2 SASEGT. V shed 4 bases and J shed 2 bases, with 9 bases lying between them. The CDR3 has 14 residues.

This clonotype was seen only a few times. J is TRBJ2-7 and V is TRBV5-1; possibly TRBD1 or TRBD2 for D (7 bases each). The CDR3 sequence is 16 residues long. Germline V gene sequence: CDR1 SGHRS, CDR2 YFSETQ. V lost 4 bases to trimming and J lost 2 bases, with 19 bases between them. CDR3 nucleotides: TGCGCCAGCAGCCTGGGGGGGACAGCGATAACCTACGAGCAGTACTTC. Translated, it gives CASSLGGTAITYEQYF.

This clonotype was detected once. This rearrangement joins TRBV20-1 to TRBJ2-3, with no clear D. The CDR3 sequence is 14 residues long. The V end was cut by 0 bases, the J end by 3 bases, with 10 bases between. The germline V gene has CDR1 DFQATT and CDR2 SNEGSKA (reference sequence). For the CDR3, the DNA is TGCAGTGCTAGAGATCGGCCCTTTACAGATACGCAGTATTTT. Encoded protein: CSARDRPFTDTQYF.

This clonotype was recorded a few times. The chain joins TRBV28 to TRBJ2-1, with D possibly being TRBD1 (6 bases). V was pared by 10 bases and J by 0 bases, with 13 bases between. This CDR3 comprises 14 residues. CDR1 and CDR2 from the germline V gene are MDHEN and SYDVKM. CDR3 sequence reads: CATTGPNSYNEQFF. The CDR3 region has the DNA TGTGCCACAACAGGGCCTAACTCCTACAATGAGCAGTTCTTC.

The V call is TRBV15, the J call TRBJ2-5; no firm D call. Per germline, CDR1 LNHNV and CDR2 YYDKDF (reference sequence). The CDR3 is 14 residues long. V was shortened by 8 bases and J by 0 bases, with 13 bases between the two germline ends. The CDR3 spells CATSKGRDQETQYF. Here the CDR3 DNA reads TGTGCCACCTCCAAGGGCCGGGACCAAGAGACCCAGTACTTC. Drawing the rest from reference TRBV15 and TRBJ2-5, the complete variable domain is DAMVIQNPRYQVTQFGKPVTLSCSQTLNHNVMYWYQQKSSQAPKLLFHYYDKDFNNEADTPDNFQSRRPNTSFCFLDIRSPGLGDTAMYLCATSKGRDQETQYFGPGTRLLVL.

This clonotype came up a few times. This chain uses TRBV20-1 with TRBJ2-2; 7 bases are shared with TRBD2. The junction had 6 bases not matched to a gene; V was cut back by 1 base and J by 4 bases. Germline CDR1 and CDR2: DFQATT and SNEGSKA (reference sequence). This CDR3 comprises 15 residues. CDR3 in amino acids: CSARVRLASTGELFF. CDR3 bases: TGCAGTGCTAGAGTTCGACTAGCTTCCACCGGGGAGCTGTTTTTT.

This rearrangement joins TRBV7-2 to TRBJ2-3; 7 nucleotides line up with TRBD2. Per germline, CDR1 SGHTA and CDR2 FQGNSA. CDR3 length equals 15 residues. The V and J ends lost 1 base and 5 bases, in that order; junction bases with no gene match: 6. CDR3 DNA: TGTGCCAGCAGCTTAGGCGGGAGTCGTGGAGATACGCAGTATTTT. Encoded protein: CASSLGGSRGDTQYF.

This chain joins TRBV7-2 and TRBJ2-2; TRBD2 agrees at 7 bases. From germline, CDR1 is SGHTA and CDR2 FQGNSA. With V trimmed by 4 bases and J by 3 bases, 2 bases remained unmatched. CDR3 size: 14 residues. For the CDR3, the DNA is TGTGCCAGCAGCTGGGGACTATACACCGGGGAGCTGTTTTTT. Translated: CASSWGLYTGELFF.

This clonotype was seen more than once but under ten times. The chain is built from TRBV9 and TRBJ1-2, with D perhaps TRBD1 (6 bases). Looked up from germline, CDR1 is SGDLS and CDR2 is YYNGEE. The V and J ends lost 3 bases and 3 bases respectively, with 12 bases between them. The CDR3 is 14 amino acids. CDR3 sequence (DNA): TGTGCCAGCAGCGACCCCCAGGGGCACTATGGCTACACCTTC. Amino acid sequence: CASSDPQGHYGYTF. The variable domain in full, completed from reference TRBV9 and TRBJ1-2, reads DSGVTQTPKHLITATGQRVTLRCSPRSGDLSVYWYQQSLDQGLQFLIQYYNGEERAKGNILERFSAQQFPDLHSELNLSSLELGDSALYFCASSDPQGHYGYTFGSGTRLTVV.

The gene calls are TRBV10-2 and TRBJ2-7, with D possibly matching TRBD1 (6 bases). The CDR3 sequence is 16 residues long. Germline V CDR1 and CDR2: WSHSY, SAAADI. V lost 8 bases and J 3 bases, leaving 23 bases between the germline ends. CDR3 sequence (DNA): TGCGCCAGCCCGGGACACAGGGATTTTCGGGACTACGAGCAGTACTTC. The encoded protein is CASPGHRDFRDYEQYF.

This clonotype came up many times. This sequence joins TRBV14 and TRBJ2-1, with 11 bases matching TRBD2. CDR3 length equals 17 residues. CDR1 and CDR2 from the germline V gene are SGHDN and FVKESK. V was clipped by 4 bases and J by 1 base; unmatched bases: 6. CDR3 sequence (DNA): TGTGCCAGCAGCCCTACGACTAGCGGGGCTTCCTACAATGAGCAGTTCTTC. Its protein is CASSPTTSGASYNEQFF.

This clonotype was detected a few times. The genes are TRBV6-1 and TRBJ1-1; 10 bases are a match to TRBD1. The CDR3 contains 15 residues. The V and J ends lost 11 bases and 0 bases, in that order; junction bases with no gene match: 9. Per germline, CDR1 MNHNS and CDR2 SASEGT. CDR3 in DNA: TGTGCCGGAGGTCGACAGGGGGCGATGAACACTGAAGCTTTCTTT. The encoded protein is CAGGRQGAMNTEAFF.

This clonotype is a singleton in its sample. The conserved closing phenylalanine or tryptophan is absent in this CDR3, likely reflecting a read error. V gene TRBV12-3 or TRBV12-4 combines with J gene TRBJ1-2; D unclear. V was pared by 0 bases and J by 4 bases, with 12 bases between. CDR3 length: 15 amino acids. CDR3 bases: TGTGCCAGCAGTTTAGCGCTCGGTCTAAGCTATGGCTACACCTTA. It encodes CASSLALGLSYGYTL.

CDR3 residues: CASSLTAGGIYEQYF. The CDR3 DNA is TGCGCCAGCAGCTTAACAGCGGGAGGAATATACGAGCAGTACTTC. The rearrangement joins TRBV4-3 to TRBJ2-7, with 9 bases aligning to TRBD2. Germline assignment: CDR1 LGHNA and CDR2 YSLEER. V lost 5 bases and J lost 4; bases outside the gene matches: 9. The CDR3 has 15 residues.